Following are 12 T cell receptor beta chains from one sample sequenced in a study of CD8 T cell repertoires and HIV-1 epitope variants (dated by TCRdb to about 2020). Their target antigens are unknown. Libraries came from the immunoSEQ multiplex PCR assay. Held by TCRdb, this immuneACCESS table contains in-frame sequences only and omits some clones. Under half of the omission traces to an unresolved V gene where checked; the cause of the rest is unknown. The table for this sample lists several thousand clones; roughly two thirds of them were counted only once. Jointly, the top ten make up 40% to 50% of the sample. Source material: cultured CD8+ T cells derived from PBMCs. The receptor set was obtained from a male donor with HIV.

This rearrangement joins TRBV5-6 to TRBJ2-7; no clear D gene. The CDR3 consists of 14 residues. V gave up 2 bases and J gave up 0 bases, with 9 bases separating them. Germline assignment: CDR1 SGHDT and CDR2 YYEEEE. The CDR3 reads CASSFQGISYEQYF. The CDR3 nucleotides are TGTGCCAGCAGCTTCCAAGGGATCTCCTACGAGCAGTACTTC.

The chain couples TRBV7-9 to TRBJ2-1, with D possibly being TRBD2 (7 bases). Germline lookup yields CDR1 SEHNR and CDR2 FQNEAQ (reference sequence). This CDR3 region has 15 residues. V shed 5 bases and J shed 8 bases, with 19 bases lying between them. This CDR3 is CASSPPGQGGDEQFF. CDR3 coding DNA: TGTGCCAGCAGCCCCCCGGGACAAGGGGGGGATGAGCAGTTCTTC. Based on the CDR3 plus reference TRBV7-9 and TRBJ2-1, the full variable domain is DTGVSQNPRHKITKRGQNVTFRCDPISEHNRLYWYRQTLGQGPEFLTYFQNEAQLEKSRLLSDRFSAERPKGSFSTLEIQRTEQGDSAMYLCASSPPGQGGDEQFFGPGTRLTVL.

Only a few counts were recorded for this clone. The chain is built from TRBV18 and TRBJ2-7; TRBD1 aligns across 10 bases. V shed 3 bases and J 4 bases; nucleotides not matched to a gene: 3. Germline loops: CDR1 KGHSH, CDR2 LQKENI. CDR3 length equals 14 residues. The CDR3, as DNA: TGTGCCAGCTCACCGGGGACAGGGGCTTACGAGCAGTACTTC. Protein product: CASSPGTGAYEQYF.

J is TRBJ2-1 and V is TRBV28; D uncertain. CDR1 and CDR2 from the germline V gene are MDHEN and SYDVKM. The CDR3 has 12 residues. Trimming shortened V by 4 bases and J by 4 bases, and 5 bases separated the two germline ends. CDR3 amino acids: CASSWEYNEQFF. The CDR3 DNA follows: TGTGCCAGCAGTTGGGAATACAATGAGCAGTTCTTC.

By proportion, this clone is large. The genes are TRBV4-1 and TRBJ2-7, with 8 bases fitting TRBD2. Trimming took 1 base from V and 5 from J; bases not matched to a gene: 1. The germline V gene encodes CDR1 MGHRA and CDR2 YSYEKL. CDR3 size: 13 residues. CDR3: CASSQGTSNEQYF. Here the CDR3 DNA reads TGCGCCAGCAGCCAAGGGACTAGCAACGAGCAGTACTTC.

In nucleotides, the CDR3 is TGCGCCAGCAGCTCGACAGGGGCAACTAATGAAAAACTGTTTTTT. Protein product: CASSSTGATNEKLFF. V and J are TRBV5-1 and TRBJ1-4; 8 nucleotides line up with TRBD1. The CDR3 covers 15 residues. Germline loops: CDR1 SGHRS, CDR2 YFSETQ. The J segment lost 0 bases and the V segment lost 3 bases, leaving 1 base of the junction unmatched.

J is TRBJ2-1 and V is TRBV28, with D uncertain. The CDR3 runs 12 residues. V lost 4 bases and J lost 9, with 10 bases in between. Germline CDR1 and CDR2: MDHEN and SYDVKM. In DNA form, the CDR3 reads TGTGCCAGCAGTTGGGGTAGTGTTGAGCAGTTCTTC. Its protein is CASSWGSVEQFF.

V gene TRBV30 combines with J gene TRBJ1-1; 8 bases align to TRBD1. This CDR3 spans 13 amino acids. Germline CDR1 is GTSNPN and CDR2 is SVGIG (reference sequence). The J segment lost 5 bases and the V segment lost 2 bases, leaving 4 bases of the junction unmatched. The CDR3 nucleotides read TGTGCCTGGAGTCGACAGGGGAGGACTGAAGCTTTCTTT. Translating it yields CAWSRQGRTEAFF.

V gene TRBV7-9 combines with J gene TRBJ2-2, with D hard to call. Trimming removed 5 bases from V and 0 bases from J, with 10 bases in between. From germline, CDR1 is SEHNR and CDR2 FQNEAQ (reference sequence). CDR3 length equals 15 residues. The CDR3 reads CASSPAEANTGELFF. Written as DNA, the CDR3 is TGTGCCAGCAGCCCAGCAGAAGCGAACACCGGGGAGCTGTTTTTT.

V is TRBV6-1 and J is TRBJ2-5, with 7 bases lining up with TRBD2. The CDR3 runs 15 residues. Trimming took 3 bases from V and 5 from J; bases not matched to a gene: 9. Germline-derived CDR1 and CDR2 are MNHNS and SASEGT. The CDR3 DNA sequence: TGTGCCAGCAGTGACCAGCGGGGTGGGGGTGAGACCCAGTACTTC. It translates to CASSDQRGGGETQYF.

The rearrangement joins TRBV19 to TRBJ2-1, with no clear D. V was cut by 5 bases and J by 2 bases, with 10 bases left in between. Germline V lookup: CDR1 LNHDA, CDR2 SQIVND (reference sequence). The CDR3 totals 14 residues. The CDR3: CASSAARAYNEQFF. CDR3 in DNA: TGTGCCAGTAGTGCGGCCCGAGCCTACAATGAGCAGTTCTTC.

This clone was counted between two and nine times. The chain joins TRBV19 to TRBJ1-3; tentative D call: TRBD1 (6 bases). Looked up from germline, CDR1 is LNHDA and CDR2 is SQIVND (reference sequence). This CDR3 contains 15 residues. V was pared by 3 bases and J by 2 bases, with 11 bases between. CDR3 amino acids: CASSMLRDTGNTIYF. The DNA of the CDR3 is TGTGCCAGTAGTATGCTCCGGGACACTGGAAACACCATATATTTT.